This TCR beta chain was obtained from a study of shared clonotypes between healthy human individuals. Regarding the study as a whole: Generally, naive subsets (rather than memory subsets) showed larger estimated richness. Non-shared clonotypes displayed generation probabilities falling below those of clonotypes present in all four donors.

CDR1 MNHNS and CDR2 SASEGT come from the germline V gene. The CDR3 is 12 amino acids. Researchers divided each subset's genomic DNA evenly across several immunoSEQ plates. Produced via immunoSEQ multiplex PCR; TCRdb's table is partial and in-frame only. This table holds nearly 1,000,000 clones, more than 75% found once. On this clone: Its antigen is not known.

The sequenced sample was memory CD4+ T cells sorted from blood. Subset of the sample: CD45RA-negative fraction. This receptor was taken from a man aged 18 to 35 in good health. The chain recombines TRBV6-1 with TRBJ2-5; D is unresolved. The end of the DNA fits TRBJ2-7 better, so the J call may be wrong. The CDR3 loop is CASRADSHEQYF. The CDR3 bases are TGTGCCAGCAGGGCGGATTCGCACGAGCAGTACTTC.